This TCR beta chain comes out of a study of human T cells and chemical hapten exposure. Study results and limitations: Expanded TCRs created a significantly greater count of big CDR3 similarity clusters than controls did.

On this clonotype itself: Antigen: not known.

A single record per CDR3 protein comes from TCRdb applying MiXCR to the RACE reads. Found here are 90,000 to 110,000 distinct CDR3 sequences, about a tenth of them singletons; the top ten hold around 3%. The germline gives CDR1 DFQATT, CDR2 SNEGSKA (reference sequence). There are 14 residues in the CDR3. With 6 bases clipped from V and 8 bases from J, the junction kept 10 bases outside the gene matches. Time point reported: patch test 2, 6 weeks after DPC sensitization. The treatment was: therapeutic diphenylcyclopropenone sensitization with weekly scalp DPC. The study drew its donors from alopecia patients who were 18 to 70 years old and suitable for DPC.

The specimen comprised whole blood, sampled in connection with sensitization to the hapten diphenylcyclopropenone (DPC). This clonotype was sampled from a woman in her thirties or forties with alopecia areata. Some clones in this sample may be carry-over from other donors' samples. The V gene is TRBV20-1, the J gene TRBJ1-4; TRBD1 matches 9 bases. The CDR3 sequence is CSAPPSGTGEKLFF. In DNA form, the CDR3 reads TGCAGTGCGCCTCCATCTGGGACAGGGGAAAAACTGTTTTTT.